This T cell receptor (beta chain) emerged from a study of regulatory T cells in long-lasting Graves disease. Whole-study results and caveats: Gene preferences differed: TRBV28, TRBJ1-2, TRBJ2-5 in persistent cases. More public clonotypes were shared by persistent patients (approximately 3,000) than by new patients (approximately 1,000).

Investigators prepared the TCR beta libraries by applying iRepertoire HTBI primers and Arm-PCR of CDR3 regions. TCRdb fed the multiplex PCR reads into MiXCR, producing one record per CDR3 protein. The sample contains hundreds of thousands of distinct CDR3 sequences, roughly 20% of which appear only once. The CDR3 is 12 residues long. V shed 2 bases and J shed 3 bases, with 5 bases lying between them. Germline assignment: CDR1 MNHEY and CDR2 SVGAGI. Time point: persistent/refractory GD, antithyroid drugs over 5 years with positive TRAb. Isolated PBMC RNA provided the starting material for the TCR library. The guidelines of the American Thyroid Association were the basis for diagnosing Graves' disease. The count of this clonotype is one. Its antigen is not known.

Source: peripheral blood mononuclear cells (PBMCs), taken when the disease was refractory, from a patient treated with antithyroid drugs. This TCR was recovered from a female donor with Graves disease. The chain joins TRBV6-5 to TRBJ2-7; D is unresolved. The CDR3 nucleotides are TGTGCCAGCAGTTACGGTCACTACGAGCAGTACTTC. Protein product: CASSYGHYEQYF.